This T cell receptor (beta chain) was identified during a study of T cell repertoires in cytomegalovirus infection. Across the study: CMV infection plus the matching HLA type was flagged by public TCR beta signatures. Overall study findings and caveats: Frequencies of public TCR beta families were cumulated, and this identified carriers of CMV plus the relevant HLA. Ex vivo, HLA-C-restricted CMV-specific TCR beta clonotypes prevailed over the rest of the response.

This clonotype was recorded a few times. Antigen specificity is unknown. TCRdb re-analysed the reads in MiXCR, keeping a single row per CDR3 protein. The sample carries 680,000 or so distinct CDR3 sequences, 35% recorded once. Source material: PBMCs. The clonotype comes from a human donor in good health (CMV status not recorded). Some clones in this sample may be carry-over from other donors' samples.

This CDR3 is CASTISLSDIQYF. The CDR3 DNA reads TGTGCCAGTACCATTAGTCTGTCGGACATTCAGTACTTC. The chain couples TRBV19 to TRBJ2-4; D gene uncertain. V lost 7 bases and J 8 bases, leaving 15 bases between the germline ends. CDR1 is LNHDA, CDR2 SQIVND, per germline (reference sequence). This CDR3 has 13 amino acids.